These 28 T cell receptor beta chains were sequenced from one sample in a study of CD8+ T cells in alopecia areata. Treatment of the sample: oral pan-JAK inhibitor, 5-10 mg twice daily. Sequencing templates came from extracted RNA that was reverse transcribed into cDNA. Here immunoSEQ multiplex PCR was the method, and the copy in TCRdb shows in-frame clones only, minus some. The sample contains 200,000 or so clones, nearly 60% of which appear only once. Sequencing was performed on CD4+ T cells sorted from blood, taken at week 24, from a patient treated with tofacitinib. Receptor source: a human donor with alopecia areata.

The chain couples TRBV29-1 to TRBJ2-1, with D maybe TRBD2 (5 bases). Trimming pared 3 bases from V and 8 bases from J, leaving 11 bases between. The CDR3 consists of 12 residues. Germline CDR1 and CDR2: SQVTM and ANQGSEA. As DNA, the CDR3 is TGCAGCGTTGATGCGGGTGCCGATGAGCAGTTCTTC. Its protein product is CSVDAGADEQFF.

This clone has just a few counts. V is TRBV27 and J is TRBJ1-5, with a possible D match to TRBD1 (5 bases). The CDR3 is 14 amino acids. The germline V gene has CDR1 MNHEY and CDR2 SMNVEV (reference sequence). Trimming shortened V by 6 bases and J by 7 bases, and 16 bases separated the two germline ends. The CDR3 here is CASSPSGVGQPQHF. The CDR3 bases are TGTGCCAGCAGCCCCTCGGGGGTAGGGCAGCCCCAGCATTTT.

The chain links TRBV7-2 to TRBJ2-3, with D hard to call. Germline V gene lookup returns CDR1 SGHTA and CDR2 FQGNSA. V was clipped by 2 bases and J by 0 bases, with 12 bases between them. The CDR3 runs to 16 residues. CDR3 in DNA: TGTGCCAGCAGCTTAAGTTACGAGCTCAGCACAGATACGCAGTATTTT. Protein sequence: CASSLSYELSTDTQYF.

The V gene is TRBV29-1, the J gene TRBJ2-7; 8 nucleotides match TRBD1. With 5 bases clipped from V and 4 bases from J, the junction kept 4 bases outside the gene matches. This CDR3 region has 12 residues. Germline-derived CDR1 and CDR2 are SQVTM and ANQGSEA. DNA for the CDR3: TGCAGCGTTTCAAGACAGGGGTACGAGCAGTACTTC. The encoded protein is CSVSRQGYEQYF.

This clone was observed a few times. The same CDR3 also results from other DNA sequences found in this sample. The rearrangement uses TRBV2 and TRBJ1-6; D gene unclear. Germline loops: CDR1 SNHLY, CDR2 FYNNEI. The V end lost 3 bases, the J end lost 3 bases, and 9 bases lay between the germline ends. The CDR3 is 15 residues long. The CDR3 region has the DNA TGTGCCAGCAGTGAGGGAGGCCTCTATAATTCACCCCTCCACTTT. Its translation is CASSEGGLYNSPLHF.

Only a few counts were recorded for this clone. The V gene is TRBV7-6, the J gene TRBJ2-2; 7 positions agree with TRBD2. There are 16 residues in the CDR3. The junction had 9 bases not matched to a gene; V was cut back by 1 base and J by 7 bases. CDR1 and CDR2 from the germline V gene are SGHVS and FNYEAQ. DNA for the CDR3: TGTGCCAGCAGCTTAGGTTCTAGCGGCTCGGGCGGGGAGCTGTTTTTT. It encodes CASSLGSSGSGGELFF.

The table lists this clone with a few counts. The chain combines TRBV7-2 with TRBJ2-7, with TRBD2 identical over 11 bases. This CDR3 region has 15 residues. Germline V gene lookup returns CDR1 SGHTA and CDR2 FQGNSA. V shed 2 bases, J shed 4 bases, and the junction held 4 bases outside the gene matches. The CDR3 reads CASSLSRLAGYEQYF. The CDR3 nucleotides read TGTGCCAGCAGCTTAAGCCGACTAGCGGGGTACGAGCAGTACTTC. Full variable domain (missing parts from reference TRBV7-2 and TRBJ2-7): GAGVSQSPSNKVTEKGKDVELRCDPISGHTALYWYRQSLGQGLEFLIYFQGNSAPDKSGLPSDRFSAERTGGSVSTLTIQRTQQEDSAVYLCASSLSRLAGYEQYFGPGTRLTVT.

This clone was seen a handful of times. V usage is TRBV7-3 and J usage is TRBJ2-5, with 8 bases that match TRBD2. CDR3 size: 16 residues. The germline gives CDR1 SGHTA, CDR2 FQGTGA. V dropped 5 bases and J dropped 5; count of bases not matched to a gene: 13. The CDR3 is CASSTSGGKSGETQYF. The CDR3 DNA reads as TGTGCCAGCAGCACCAGCGGGGGAAAATCAGGGGAGACCCAGTACTTC.

J is TRBJ1-3 and V is TRBV4-3, with D uncertain. Between the trimmed V and J ends, which lost 3 bases and 0 bases, there was a span of 9 bases. Germline values: CDR1 LGHNA, CDR2 YSLEER. The CDR3 consists of 15 residues. In DNA form, the CDR3 reads TGCGCCAGCAGCCAGACGGCGGTCTCTGGAAACACCATATATTTT. Translation: CASSQTAVSGNTIYF.

The rearrangement uses TRBV30 and TRBJ2-3, with 7 bases lining up with TRBD2. Germline values: CDR1 GTSNPN, CDR2 SVGIG (reference sequence). The CDR3 spans 14 residues. The V and J ends lost 3 bases and 2 bases, in that order; junction bases with no gene match: 5. CDR3 sequence (DNA): TGTGCCTGGAGCGTGGGAGGGGCCACAGATACGCAGTATTTT. This gives the protein CAWSVGGATDTQYF.

For this clone: Different DNA sequences within this sample yield the same CDR3. The genes are TRBV5-1 and TRBJ1-1; D not resolved. V shed 0 bases and J shed 0 bases, with 6 bases lying between them. The CDR3 totals 14 residues. Looked up from germline, CDR1 is SGHRS and CDR2 is YFSETQ. CDR3 nucleotides: TGCGCCAGCAGCTTGGAAGGGATGAACACTGAAGCTTTCTTT. Its translation: CASSLEGMNTEAFF.

V and J are TRBV5-1 and TRBJ2-1; perhaps TRBD2 as D (6 bases). There are 15 residues in the CDR3. Trimming stripped 1 base from V and 9 bases from J, with 17 bases between. Germline V CDR1 and CDR2: SGHRS, YFSETQ. The CDR3 sequence: CASSLIGGARGEQFF. The CDR3, as DNA: TGCGCCAGCAGCTTGATTGGCGGGGCACGTGGTGAGCAGTTCTTC.

The chain links TRBV7-2 to TRBJ1-1, with unresolved D. The CDR3 spans 11 residues. Trimming cost V 1 base and J 9 bases, with 6 bases left between them. Germline V gene data show CDR1 as SGHTA and CDR2 as FQGNSA. For the CDR3, the DNA is TGTGCCAGCAGCTTAGGGTCACAAGCTTTCTTT. It codes for CASSLGSQAFF.

Worth noting for this clone: Since a much larger clone is just one base distant, this may be a read error. The sample contains more than one DNA sequence encoding this CDR3. The chain uses TRBV7-8 and TRBJ2-1, with 9 bases aligning to TRBD2. The CDR3 totals 15 residues. Germline lookup yields CDR1 SGHVS and CDR2 FQNEAQ. V trimming: 1 base; J trimming: 5 bases; junction bases outside the gene matches: 3. CDR3 sequence: CASSLGLAGNNEQFF. In DNA form, the CDR3 reads TGTGCCAGCAGCTTAGGTCTAGCGGGGAACAATGAGCAGTTCTTC.

The V and J genes are TRBV29-1 and TRBJ1-2; 10 nucleotides agree with TRBD1. The CDR3 loop spans 18 amino acids. J lost 1 base, V lost 1 base, and 12 bases had no gene match. Germline V gene lookup returns CDR1 SQVTM and CDR2 ANQGSEA. The CDR3 loop reads CSVEGAGVTGGINYGYTF. The CDR3, as DNA: TGCAGCGTTGAAGGAGCGGGCGTGACAGGGGGCATTAACTATGGCTACACCTTC.

The chain has TRBV11-2 and TRBJ2-1; D is uncertain. Per the germline V gene, CDR1 is SGHAT and CDR2 is FQNNGV. V lost 1 base and J lost 8, with 12 bases in between. This CDR3 spans 14 amino acids. CDR3 in amino acids: CASSLGSVGDEQFF. CDR3 coding DNA: TGTGCCAGCAGCTTAGGGTCCGTTGGGGATGAGCAGTTCTTC.

This clone was counted a few times. The DNA for the CDR3 is TGCGCCAGCAGTCCGAATCACCTCCAGGACAGGCCGAGCGACTCCTACAATGAGCAGTTCTTC. The encoded protein is CASSPNHLQDRPSDSYNEQFF. V usage is TRBV23-1 and J usage is TRBJ2-1; 7 bases are shared with TRBD1. TRBV23-1 is identified as an open reading frame with a role that is uncertain. The V gene end was trimmed by 4 bases and the J gene end by 0 bases; junction bases not matched to a gene: 21. The CDR3 length is 21 residues.

The V call is TRBV5-1, the J call TRBJ2-1; D is tentatively TRBD1 or TRBD2 (6 bases each). The CDR3 is 16 residues long. The V end was cut by 0 bases, the J end by 5 bases, with 15 bases between. Germline lookup yields CDR1 SGHRS and CDR2 YFSETQ. CDR3 in DNA: TGCGCCAGCAGCTTGGTTTCGGGGGCTCTAGACAATGAGCAGTTCTTC. This gives the protein CASSLVSGALDNEQFF.

The chain recombines TRBV9 with TRBJ1-4; 7 bases match TRBD1. V lost 4 bases, J lost 8 bases, and 14 bases stayed unmatched. Per germline, CDR1 SGDLS and CDR2 YYNGEE. This CDR3 region has 16 residues. CDR3 residues: CASSFRDRGQREKLFF. CDR3 in DNA: TGTGCCAGCAGCTTCCGAGATAGGGGACAGAGGGAAAAACTGTTTTTT.

This clone was counted between two and nine times. In the same sample, other DNA sequences code for this CDR3. The genes are TRBV29-1 and TRBJ1-5; 8 nucleotides align to TRBD1. Germline-derived CDR1 and CDR2 are SQVTM and ANQGSEA. Trimming at V came to 4 bases and at J to 6 bases, leaving 5 bases not matched to a gene. The CDR3 extends over 13 amino acids. The CDR3 region has the DNA TGCAGCGTTGGGCAGGGGGCCGGTCAGCCCCAGCATTTT. Its translation: CSVGQGAGQPQHF.

The count of this clone is one. This chain uses TRBV29-1 with TRBJ2-1; the D is unclear. V was clipped by 3 bases and J by 9 bases, with 9 bases between them. The CDR3 is made up of 11 amino acids. Germline values: CDR1 SQVTM, CDR2 ANQGSEA. CDR3: CSVDAGSEQFF. CDR3 bases: TGCAGCGTTGATGCAGGTAGTGAGCAGTTCTTC.

This clone was seen only a few times. J is TRBJ2-7 and V is TRBV29-1; unclear D gene. V was clipped by 7 bases and J by 3 bases, with 16 bases between them. The CDR3 contains 13 residues. CDR1 SQVTM and CDR2 ANQGSEA come from the germline V gene. For the CDR3, the DNA is TGCAGCGCCCTGGCCCTGAGTGGCTACGAGCAGTACTTC. This codes for CSALALSGYEQYF.

The V gene is TRBV11-2, the J gene TRBJ2-1; 8 bases match TRBD1. Trimming at V came to 4 bases and at J to 0 bases, leaving 11 bases not matched to a gene. Germline assignment: CDR1 SGHAT and CDR2 FQNNGV. The CDR3 spans 18 residues. The CDR3 nucleotides are TGTGCCAGCAGCTCACGGGTAGGGACAGGCTTCTCCTACAATGAGCAGTTCTTC. This codes for CASSSRVGTGFSYNEQFF.

The chain's CDR3 is CASSPPLGGYNEQFF. Here the CDR3 DNA reads TGTGCCAGCTCACCGCCTTTGGGAGGATACAATGAGCAGTTCTTC. V usage is TRBV18 and J usage is TRBJ2-1, with D maybe TRBD2 (6 bases). V was cut by 3 bases and J by 4 bases, with 13 bases left in between. Per germline, CDR1 KGHSH and CDR2 LQKENI. This CDR3 comprises 15 residues. The complete variable domain, with remaining parts taken from reference TRBV18 and TRBJ2-1, reads NAGVMQNPRHLVRRRGQEARLRCSPMKGHSHVYWYRQLPEEGLKFMVYLQKENIIDESGMPKERFSAEFPKEGPSILRIQQVVRGDSAAYFCASSPPLGGYNEQFFGPGTRLTVL.

This clone was observed once. The chain has TRBV6-5 and TRBJ1-1; D is ambiguous. The germline V and J ends were trimmed by 2 bases and 5 bases, with 12 bases remaining between them. Germline lookup yields CDR1 MNHEY and CDR2 SVGAGI. This CDR3 is 14 amino acids long. CDR3 loop: CASSYARRNTEAFF. CDR3 bases: TGTGCCAGCAGTTACGCCAGAAGGAATACTGAAGCTTTCTTT.

This clone has more than one count but fewer than ten. The chain carries TRBV11-3 and TRBJ2-3; D gene unclear. The CDR3 spans 17 residues. V was shortened by 1 base and J by 2 bases, with 16 bases between the two germline ends. Germline CDR1 is SGHNT and CDR2 is YENEEA. CDR3 coding DNA: TGTGCCAGCAGCTTAGGTATCACGCCCGACCCCACAGATACGCAGTATTTT. Residues: CASSLGITPDPTDTQYF.

The chain is built from TRBV5-1 and TRBJ2-5; TRBD1 agrees at 7 bases. Germline V gene data show CDR1 as SGHRS and CDR2 as YFSETQ. V lost 3 bases to trimming and J lost 4 bases; unmatched junction nucleotides: 9. There are 15 residues in the CDR3. As DNA, the CDR3 is TGCGCCAGCAGCTCCTCTTTTAACAGGGGAGAGACCCAGTACTTC. Translated: CASSSSFNRGETQYF.

The rearrangement links TRBV28 to TRBJ2-7, with D uncertain. This CDR3 contains 12 residues. Trimming shortened V by 6 bases and J by 4 bases, and 10 bases separated the two germline ends. Germline CDR1 reads MDHEN; CDR2 reads SYDVKM. The CDR3 DNA reads TGTGCCAGCAGCGTTACCGGTTACGAGCAGTACTTC. Its translation: CASSVTGYEQYF.